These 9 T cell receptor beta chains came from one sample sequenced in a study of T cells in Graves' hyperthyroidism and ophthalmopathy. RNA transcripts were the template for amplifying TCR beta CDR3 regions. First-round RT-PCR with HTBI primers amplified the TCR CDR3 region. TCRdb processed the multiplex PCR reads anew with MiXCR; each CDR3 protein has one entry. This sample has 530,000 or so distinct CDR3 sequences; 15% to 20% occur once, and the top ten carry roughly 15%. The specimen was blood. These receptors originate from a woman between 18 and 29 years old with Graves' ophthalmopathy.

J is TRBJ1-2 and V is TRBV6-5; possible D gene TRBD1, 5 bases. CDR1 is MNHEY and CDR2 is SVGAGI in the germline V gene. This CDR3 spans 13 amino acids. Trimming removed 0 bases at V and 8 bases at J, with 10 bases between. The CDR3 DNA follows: TGTGCCAGCAGTTACTCGAGGGGAACGGGCTACACCTTC. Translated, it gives CASSYSRGTGYTF.

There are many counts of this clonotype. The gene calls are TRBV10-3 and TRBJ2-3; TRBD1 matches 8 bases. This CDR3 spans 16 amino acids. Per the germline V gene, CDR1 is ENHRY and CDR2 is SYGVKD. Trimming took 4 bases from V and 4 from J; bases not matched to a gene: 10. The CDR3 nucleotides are TGTGCCATCAGTGTAACACAGGGGGAAACCTCAGATACGCAGTATTTT. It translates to CAISVTQGETSDTQYF.

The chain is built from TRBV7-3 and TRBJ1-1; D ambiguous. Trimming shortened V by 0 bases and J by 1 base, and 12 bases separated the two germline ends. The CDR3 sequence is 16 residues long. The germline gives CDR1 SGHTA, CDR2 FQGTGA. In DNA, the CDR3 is TGTGCCAGCAGCTTAACGGTCAGTCTGACGAACACTGAAGCTTTCTTT. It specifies CASSLTVSLTNTEAFF.

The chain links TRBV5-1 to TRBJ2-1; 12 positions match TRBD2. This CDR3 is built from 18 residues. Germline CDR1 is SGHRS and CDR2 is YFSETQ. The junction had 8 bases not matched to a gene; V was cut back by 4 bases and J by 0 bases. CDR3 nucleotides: TGCGCCAGCAGCCTGACTAGCGGGAGTAGGAGCTCCTACAATGAGCAGTTCTTC. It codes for CASSLTSGSRSSYNEQFF.

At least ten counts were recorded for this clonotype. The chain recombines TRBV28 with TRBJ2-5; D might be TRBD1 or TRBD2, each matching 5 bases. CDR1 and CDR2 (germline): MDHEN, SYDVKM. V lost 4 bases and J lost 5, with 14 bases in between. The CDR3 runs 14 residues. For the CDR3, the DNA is TGTGCCAGCAGTTCAGGGTGGGGGACGGAGACCCAGTACTTC. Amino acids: CASSSGWGTETQYF.

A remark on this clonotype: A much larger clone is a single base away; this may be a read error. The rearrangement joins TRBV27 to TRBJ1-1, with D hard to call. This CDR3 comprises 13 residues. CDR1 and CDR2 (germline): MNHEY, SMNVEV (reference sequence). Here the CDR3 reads CASSLGFSTEASF. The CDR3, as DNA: TGTGCCAGCAGTTTAGGGTTTAGCACTGAAGCTTCCTTT.

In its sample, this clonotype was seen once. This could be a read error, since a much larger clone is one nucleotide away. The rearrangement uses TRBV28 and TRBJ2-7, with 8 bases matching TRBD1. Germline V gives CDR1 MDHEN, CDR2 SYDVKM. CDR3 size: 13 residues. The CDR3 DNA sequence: TGTGCCAGCAGTAGCAGGGGGCCCTACGGGCAGTACTTC. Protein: CASSSRGPYGQYF.

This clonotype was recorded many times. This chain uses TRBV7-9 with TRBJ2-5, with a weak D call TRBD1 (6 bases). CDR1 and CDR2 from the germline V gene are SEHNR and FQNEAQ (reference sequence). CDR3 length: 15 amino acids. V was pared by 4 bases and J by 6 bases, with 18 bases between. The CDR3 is CASSSNPGVVKTQYF. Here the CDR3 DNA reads TGTGCCAGCAGCTCCAACCCAGGGGTGGTAAAGACCCAGTACTTC.

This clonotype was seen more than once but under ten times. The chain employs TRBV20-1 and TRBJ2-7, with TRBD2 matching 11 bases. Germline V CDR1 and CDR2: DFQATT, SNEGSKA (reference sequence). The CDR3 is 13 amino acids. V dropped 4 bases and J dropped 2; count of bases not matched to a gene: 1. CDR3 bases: TGCAGTGCTAAGACTAGCGGGACCTACGAGCAGTACTTC. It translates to CSAKTSGTYEQYF.